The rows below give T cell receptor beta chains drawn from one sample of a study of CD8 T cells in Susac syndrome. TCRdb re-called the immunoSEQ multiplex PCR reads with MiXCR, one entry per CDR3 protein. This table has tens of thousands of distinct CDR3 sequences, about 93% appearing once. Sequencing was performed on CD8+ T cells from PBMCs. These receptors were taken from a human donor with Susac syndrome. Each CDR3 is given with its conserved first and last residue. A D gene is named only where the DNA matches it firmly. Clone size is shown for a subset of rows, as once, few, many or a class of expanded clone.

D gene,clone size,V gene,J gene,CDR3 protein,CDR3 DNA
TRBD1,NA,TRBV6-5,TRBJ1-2,CASSYWRQGTYGYTF,TGTGCCAGCAGTTACTGGCGACAGGGGACCTATGGCTACACCTTC
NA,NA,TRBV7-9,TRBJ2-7,CASSWDLYEQYF,TGTGCCAGCAGCTGGGACTTGTACGAGCAGTACTTC
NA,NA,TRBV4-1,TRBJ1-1,CASSQDRGNGGTEAFF,TGCGCCAGCAGCCAAGATCGGGGTAACGGGGGCACTGAAGCTTTCTTT
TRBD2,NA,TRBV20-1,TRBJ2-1,CSAKGATSGYNEQFF,TGCAGTGCCAAGGGGGCGACTAGCGGCTACAATGAGCAGTTCTTC
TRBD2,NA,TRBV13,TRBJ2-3,CASSALRGLASREDTQYF,TGTGCCAGCAGCGCGCTGCGAGGACTAGCCTCGAGGGAAGATACGCAGTATTTT
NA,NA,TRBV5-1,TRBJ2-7,CASSMGAEIGDEQYF,TGCGCCAGCAGCATGGGGGCGGAGATCGGAGACGAGCAGTACTTC
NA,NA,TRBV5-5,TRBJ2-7,CASSLRGEQYF,TGTGCCAGCAGTCTCAGGGGTGAGCAGTACTTC
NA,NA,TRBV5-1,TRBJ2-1,CASSLLGRDNEQFF,TGCGCCAGCAGCTTGCTAGGCAGGGACAATGAGCAGTTCTTC
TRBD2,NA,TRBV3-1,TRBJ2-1,CASSHHTSGAYNEQFF,TGTGCCAGCAGCCATCATACTAGCGGGGCCTACAATGAGCAGTTCTTC
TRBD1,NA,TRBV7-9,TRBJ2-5,CASSHGTDIQETQYF,TGTGCCAGCAGCCACGGGACAGACATCCAAGAGACCCAGTACTTC
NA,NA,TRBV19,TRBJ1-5,CASRTGQDRGAGPQHF,TGTGCCAGTCGTACGGGCCAGGACAGAGGAGCCGGGCCCCAGCATTTT
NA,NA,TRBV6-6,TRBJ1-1,CASSPPGRIEAFF,TGTGCCAGCAGCCCCCCAGGGAGGATTGAAGCTTTCTTT
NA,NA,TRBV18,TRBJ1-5,CASSPGDGNQPQHF,TGTGCCAGCTCACCAGGAGATGGCAATCAGCCCCAGCATTTT
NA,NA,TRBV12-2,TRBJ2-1,CASRLALTSSYNEQFF,TGTGCAAGTCGCTTAGCGCTGACCAGCTCCTACAATGAGCAGTTCTTC
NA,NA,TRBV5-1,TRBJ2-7,CASSLPGTSLLKSEQYF,TGCGCCAGCAGCTTGCCTGGGACTTCCCTCCTAAAGTCCGAGCAGTACTTC
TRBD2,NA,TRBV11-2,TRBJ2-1,CASSHSPGGPNEQFF,TGTGCCAGCAGCCACTCTCCGGGGGGGCCAAATGAGCAGTTCTTC
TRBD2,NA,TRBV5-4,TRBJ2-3,CASSRTSGVPSTDTQYF,TGTGCCAGCAGCCGGACTAGCGGGGTTCCTAGCACAGATACGCAGTATTTT
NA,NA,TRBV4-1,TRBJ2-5,CASSPRGPGSSLALQETQYF,TGCGCCAGCAGCCCCCGAGGTCCGGGATCTAGCCTAGCTCTCCAAGAGACCCAGTACTTC
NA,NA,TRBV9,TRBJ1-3,CASSVALGYSGNTIYF,TGTGCCAGCAGCGTAGCTCTTGGGTACTCTGGAAACACCATATATTTT
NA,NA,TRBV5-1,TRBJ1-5,CASSLYGPDQPQHF,TGCGCCAGCAGCTTGTACGGGCCCGATCAGCCCCAGCATTTT
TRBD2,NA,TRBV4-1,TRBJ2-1,CASSHRLAGGSEQFF,TGCGCCAGCAGCCATCGGTTAGCGGGTGGTAGTGAGCAGTTCTTC
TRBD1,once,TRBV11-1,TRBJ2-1,CASSSGDRGRVSTHYNEQFF,TGTGCCAGCAGCTCTGGGGACAGGGGGCGAGTCTCTACACACTACAATGAGCAGTTCTTC
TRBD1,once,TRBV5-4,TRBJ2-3,CASSTGQGRGDTDTQYF,TGTGCCAGCAGCACAGGACAGGGGAGGGGGGACACAGATACGCAGTATTTT
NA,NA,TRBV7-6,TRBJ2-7,CASSLAGERYEQYF,TGTGCCAGCAGCTTAGCGGGAGAGAGGTACGAGCAGTACTTC
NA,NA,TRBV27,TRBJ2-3,CASSLISTDTQYF,TGTGCCAGCAGTTTAATCTCCACAGATACGCAGTATTTT
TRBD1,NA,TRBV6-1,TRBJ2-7,CASSEATGQGSNVQYF,TGTGCCAGCAGTGAAGCCACGGGACAGGGTTCCAACGTGCAGTACTTC
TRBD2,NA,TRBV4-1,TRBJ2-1,CASSILAGDVDEQFF,TGCGCCAGCAGTATATTGGCGGGAGACGTGGATGAGCAGTTCTTC
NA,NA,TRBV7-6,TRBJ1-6,CASSSTGLNNSPLHF,TGTGCCAGCAGCTCGACAGGCCTAAATAATTCACCCCTCCACTTT
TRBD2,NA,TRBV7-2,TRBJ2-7,CASSYGLAGGDYEQYF,TGTGCCAGCAGCTACGGACTAGCGGGAGGGGATTACGAGCAGTACTTC
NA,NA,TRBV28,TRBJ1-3,CASSLRGTSSGNTIYF,TGTGCCAGCAGTTTAAGGGGGACTAGCTCTGGAAACACCATATATTTT
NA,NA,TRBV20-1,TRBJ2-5,CSARDAGKETQYF,TGCAGTGCTAGAGATGCCGGGAAGGAGACCCAGTACTTC
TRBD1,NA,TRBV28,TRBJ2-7,CASSLAPGDRGYEQYF,TGTGCCAGCAGCCTAGCCCCAGGGGACAGGGGCTACGAGCAGTACTTC
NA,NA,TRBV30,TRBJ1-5,CAWSGSRNQPQHF,TGTGCCTGGAGTGGATCAAGGAATCAGCCCCAGCATTTT
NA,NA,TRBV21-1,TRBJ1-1,CASSKVFGQNTEAFF,TGTGCCAGCAGCAAAGTGTTTGGTCAGAACACTGAAGCTTTCTTT
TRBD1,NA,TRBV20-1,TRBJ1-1,CSASIPHRGVVFDTEAFF,TGCAGTGCGAGCATACCTCACAGGGGAGTGGTTTTCGACACTGAAGCTTTCTTT
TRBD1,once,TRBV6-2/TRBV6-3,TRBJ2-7,CASSFDGQAFSYEQYF,TGTGCCAGCAGCTTCGACGGACAGGCTTTCTCCTACGAGCAGTACTTC
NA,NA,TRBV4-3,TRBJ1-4,CASSSALQGLSNEKLFF,TGCGCCAGCAGCTCCGCATTACAGGGCCTCTCTAATGAAAAACTGTTTTTT
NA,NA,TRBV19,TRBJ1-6,CASSIGGAGNSPLHF,TGTGCCAGTAGTATAGGAGGGGCCGGGAATTCACCCCTCCACTTT
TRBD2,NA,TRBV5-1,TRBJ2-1,CASSLRGLAEIYNEQFF,TGCGCCAGCAGCTTACGGGGACTAGCGGAAATCTACAATGAGCAGTTCTTC
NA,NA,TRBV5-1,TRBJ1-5,CASSEGSGVGNQPQHF,TGCGCCAGCAGCGAGGGCTCAGGGGTCGGCAATCAGCCCCAGCATTTT
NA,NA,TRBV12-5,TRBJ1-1,CASGLPTGIEAFF,TGTGCTAGTGGTTTGCCGACAGGAATTGAAGCTTTCTTT
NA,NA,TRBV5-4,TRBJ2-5,CASSFGRIQETQYF,TGTGCCAGCAGCTTCGGACGGATCCAAGAGACCCAGTACTTC
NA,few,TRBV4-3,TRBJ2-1,CASSRDEQFF,TGCGCCAGCAGCCGGGACGAGCAGTTCTTC
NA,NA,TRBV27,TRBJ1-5,CASSLKVNQPQHF,TGTGCCAGCAGTTTAAAGGTCAATCAGCCCCAGCATTTT